This entry lists 5 T cell receptor beta chains sequenced from one sample in a study of identical twins. A single record per CDR3 protein comes from TCRdb applying MiXCR to the 5' RACE reads. The table records 640,000 or so distinct CDR3 sequences, roughly 6% of them present only once. Sample: naive T cells sorted from blood. The receptors shown here come from a man between 18 and 35 years old in good health.

This clonotype has ten or more counts. The V call is TRBV6-1, the J call TRBJ2-3; TRBD1 is a possible D gene (5 bases). Germline assignment: CDR1 MNHNS and CDR2 SASEGT. The CDR3 loop spans 15 amino acids. Trimming removed 2 bases at V and 2 bases at J, with 11 bases between. CDR3 amino acids: CASSESRAHTDTQYF. The CDR3 DNA follows: TGTGCCAGCAGTGAATCCAGGGCGCACACAGATACGCAGTATTTT.

This clonotype was counted at least ten times. The chain carries TRBV20-1 and TRBJ1-2; possibly TRBD1 for D (6 bases). The V gene lost 4 bases and the J gene lost 0 bases, with 15 bases spanning the gap. CDR1 and CDR2 (germline): DFQATT, SNEGSKA (reference sequence). The CDR3 sequence is 15 residues long. The CDR3 coding sequence is TGCAGTGCTAATGAGAAGACAGGTGCTAACTATGGCTACACCTTC. Its protein product is CSANEKTGANYGYTF.

The table lists this clonotype with many counts. V gene TRBV5-1 combines with J gene TRBJ2-1; the D is unclear. Germline V gives CDR1 SGHRS, CDR2 YFSETQ. The CDR3 length is 15 residues. Trimming removed 0 bases from V and 0 bases from J, with 7 bases in between. Here the CDR3 DNA reads TGCGCCAGCAGCTTGGAGGGCAGCTCCTACAATGAGCAGTTCTTC. It specifies CASSLEGSSYNEQFF.

This clonotype was counted ten times or more. The genes are TRBV6-5 and TRBJ2-1; either TRBD1 or TRBD2 may fit D (6 bases each). CDR3 length equals 16 residues. Germline CDR1 and CDR2: MNHEY and SVGAGI. V was pared by 0 bases and J by 5 bases, with 14 bases between. The CDR3 loop is CASSYSWGAEDNEQFF. The CDR3 nucleotides read TGTGCCAGCAGTTACTCTTGGGGGGCTGAAGACAATGAGCAGTTCTTC.

The CDR3 nucleotides are TGCGCCAGCAGCTTCTTCGGCGCTGAAGGGACCCAGTACTTC. This sequence encodes CASSFFGAEGTQYF. The chain recombines TRBV5-1 with TRBJ2-5; D gene unclear. The length of the CDR3 is 14 residues. V was pared by 2 bases and J by 7 bases, with 15 bases between. CDR1 SGHRS and CDR2 YFSETQ come from the germline V gene.